This T cell receptor (beta chain) was obtained from a study of beta chain features in type 1 diabetes. The study, taken as a whole, reports: TCRB CDR3 length was moderately but significantly reduced in all four CD4+ subsets of Type 1 diabetes patients.

Expressed TCRB transcripts were sequenced because the isolated RNA had all been reverse transcribed beforehand. Assay: immunoSEQ multiplex PCR; the TCRdb copy retains only in-frame clones and omits some. The sample has approximately 250,000 clones, around 15% seen once. Without exception, sorted populations had purity beyond 98%. As regards this clone: Its antigen is unknown.

The CDR3 length is 18 residues. Input material: naive CD4+ T cells from blood. The chain combines TRBV12-2 with TRBJ2-1; the table gives TRBD2 as D, unverified against the DNA. TRBV12-2 corresponds to a pseudogene. This clonotype was obtained from a man in his thirties or forties with type 1 diabetes. In DNA form, the CDR3 reads TGTGCAAGTCGCTTAGCCTCTACTAGCGGTGGCTCCTACAATGAGCAGTTCTTC. Protein sequence: CASRLASTSGGSYNEQFF.